Only a few counts were recorded for the clone carrying this T cell receptor (beta chain). Its antigen remains unknown. CDR3 size: 15 residues. Trimming took 6 bases from V and 3 from J, leaving 18 bases between them. Germline CDR1 reads MNHGY; CDR2 reads SAAAGT. The data were taken from a study of T cells in localized non-small cell lung cancer. Sequencing was performed with immunoSEQ multiplex PCR; in TCRdb, only in-frame clones are kept and a portion is missing. The sample has 1,300 or so clones; 30% to 45% are singletons. Study-wide results and limits: Sequencing was limited to one tumor region, leaving the possibility of heterogeneity open. In uninvolved adjacent lung, T cell clonality reached its highest value, exceeding tumor.

The source material was lung tumor tissue, sampled before any cancer treatment. This receptor was taken from a woman aged 18-55 years with stage I lung adenocarcinoma. This chain joins TRBV6-8 and TRBJ2-7; D is perhaps TRBD1 or TRBD2 (5 bases each). The CDR3 DNA is TGTGCCAGCAGCCCCGGTAGTGGGACCGACTACGAGCAGTACTTC. Protein product: CASSPGSGTDYEQYF.